Shown below are 15 T cell receptor beta chains from a single sample sequenced in a study of control samples from healthy donors and cancer patients. Generated by immunoSEQ multiplex PCR, the TCRdb table keeps only in-frame clones and is missing some. The profile covers about 130,000 clones, with roughly 92% appearing a single time and less than 0.65% taken by the ten largest. Sequencing was done on a sample of PBMCs. These receptors were collected from an elderly man with head and neck cancer.

J is TRBJ2-1 and V is TRBV10-2, with TRBD2 matching over 12 bases. The length of the CDR3 is 16 residues. J was trimmed by 4 bases and V by 4 bases; bases with no gene match: 5. Per the germline V gene, CDR1 is WSHSY and CDR2 is SAAADI. For the CDR3, the DNA is TGCGCCAGCAGTGTCGAAGGACTAGCGGGGTACAATGAGCAGTTCTTC. This gives the protein CASSVEGLAGYNEQFF.

The chain is built from TRBV25-1 and TRBJ1-2; no firm D call. V lost 2 bases, J lost 4 bases, and 11 bases lay in between. This CDR3 comprises 14 residues. Looked up from germline, CDR1 is MGHDK and CDR2 is SYGVNS. The CDR3 region has the DNA TGTGCCAGCAGTGAAAACCTCGGCTCCTATGGCTACACCTTC. Translated, it gives CASSENLGSYGYTF.

V and J are TRBV30 and TRBJ1-2; D remains ambiguous. The ends were cut back, 2 bases at V and 0 bases at J, with 10 bases in the middle. Germline V CDR1 and CDR2: GTSNPN, SVGIG (reference sequence). The CDR3 sequence is 14 residues long. CDR3 DNA: TGTGCCTGGAGTCGGTCAGCCACTAACTATGGCTACACCTTC. Protein sequence: CAWSRSATNYGYTF.

The chain has TRBV11-3 and TRBJ1-1, with D maybe TRBD1 (6 bases). CDR1 is SGHNT, CDR2 YENEEA, per germline. Trimming removed 8 bases at V and 8 bases at J, with 18 bases between. CDR3 length: 13 amino acids. CDR3: CASSLEATGEAFF. DNA for the CDR3: TGTGCCAGCTCCCTTGAGGCGACAGGAGAAGCTTTCTTT. The full variable domain, with the rest looked up from reference TRBV11-3 and TRBJ1-1, is EAGVVQSPRYKIIEKKQPVAFWCNPISGHNTLYWYLQNLGQGPELLIRYENEEAVDDSQLPKDRFSAERLKGVDSTLKIQPAELGDSAVYLCASSLEATGEAFFGQGTRLTVV.

V and J are TRBV29-1 and TRBJ1-4; 8 nucleotides match TRBD1. The CDR3 length is 15 residues. Losses at the gene ends were 7 bases for V and 8 bases for J; bases not matched to a gene: 15. Germline assignment: CDR1 SQVTM and CDR2 ANQGSEA. The CDR3 here is CSARRAGQEGEKLFF. DNA of the CDR3: TGCAGCGCGCGCCGAGCGGGACAGGAGGGGGAAAAACTGTTTTTT.

V is TRBV15 and J is TRBJ1-2; 9 positions agree with TRBD1. The V gene's germline CDR1 is LNHNV and CDR2 YYDKDF (reference sequence). Trimming removed 11 bases from V and 6 bases from J; junction bases left unmatched: 13. The CDR3 contains 14 residues. The CDR3 DNA is TGTGCCTCAGGAAGGGACAGGGTTACGAATGGCTACACCTTC. It yields the protein CASGRDRVTNGYTF.

The chain joins TRBV6-1 to TRBJ2-1; D is undetermined. V lost 1 base, J lost 3 bases, and 7 bases lay in between. CDR3 size: 14 residues. Germline V gives CDR1 MNHNS, CDR2 SASEGT. The CDR3: CASSEGVSYNEQFF. The DNA for the CDR3 is TGTGCCAGCAGTGAAGGAGTCAGCTACAATGAGCAGTTCTTC.

The chain is built from TRBV6-2 or TRBV6-3 and TRBJ2-1; perhaps TRBD1 as D (5 bases). The V gene's germline CDR1 is MNHEY and CDR2 SVGEGT. V dropped 2 bases and J dropped 4 bases, with 12 bases sitting between them. The CDR3 length is 15 residues. As DNA, the CDR3 is TGTGCCAGCAGTTACGGCCAGGGCCTATACAATGAGCAGTTCTTC. Its protein product is CASSYGQGLYNEQFF.

The rearrangement joins TRBV6-5 to TRBJ1-5; maybe TRBD1 (6 bases). V dropped 2 bases and J dropped 9 bases, with 17 bases sitting between them. Germline V gene data show CDR1 as MNHEY and CDR2 as SVGAGI. The CDR3 totals 15 residues. CDR3 bases: TGTGCCAGCAGTTACGAACCACAGGGAAGAGGGCCCCAGCATTTT. It translates to CASSYEPQGRGPQHF.

The CDR3 here is CASSAATTQVGYTF. The CDR3 coding sequence is TGCGCCAGCAGCGCCGCGACCACCCAGGTGGGCTACACCTTC. V gene TRBV5-1 combines with J gene TRBJ1-2; D gene uncertain. V was shortened by 4 bases and J by 8 bases, with 18 bases between the two germline ends. From germline, CDR1 is SGHRS and CDR2 YFSETQ. The CDR3 loop spans 14 amino acids.

The chain couples TRBV5-1 to TRBJ2-2, with D possibly matching TRBD2 (5 bases). V was shortened by 0 bases and J by 4 bases, with 13 bases between the two germline ends. Germline-derived CDR1 and CDR2 are SGHRS and YFSETQ. The CDR3 sequence is 16 residues long. Written as DNA, the CDR3 is TGCGCCAGCAGCTTGGACAACGGGATTACCACCGGGGAGCTGTTTTTT. This codes for CASSLDNGITTGELFF.

V gene TRBV5-4 combines with J gene TRBJ2-1; D ambiguous. Trimming removed 0 bases at V and 6 bases at J, with 7 bases between. Looked up from germline, CDR1 is SGHNT and CDR2 is YYREEE (reference sequence). The CDR3 spans 13 residues. The CDR3 DNA is TGTGCCAGCAGCTTGGAACAGCCCAATGAGCAGTTCTTC. Protein: CASSLEQPNEQFF.

This CDR3 is CASSPGRSNYGYTF. The CDR3 DNA follows: TGTGCCAGCTCACCCGGACGGTCTAACTATGGCTACACCTTC. The rearrangement uses TRBV18 and TRBJ1-2, with D unresolved. The V gene's germline CDR1 is KGHSH and CDR2 LQKENI. Trimming stripped 3 bases from V and 0 bases from J, with 8 bases between. CDR3 length equals 14 residues.

This clone was detected only a few times. J is TRBJ2-3 and V is TRBV15, with D possibly TRBD1 on 6 matching bases. The CDR3 consists of 13 residues. Germline-derived CDR1 and CDR2 are LNHNV and YYDKDF (reference sequence). V lost 5 bases and J lost 5, with 11 bases in between. CDR3 nucleotides: TGTGCCACCAGCCGAGGACAGCAAGATACGCAGTATTTT. Its translation: CATSRGQQDTQYF.

This clone has a handful of counts. The chain has TRBV6-2 or TRBV6-3 and TRBJ2-7; a possible D gene is TRBD2 (5 bases). Deletions cut 4 bases from V and 4 bases from J, with 8 bases between. CDR3 length: 12 amino acids. Germline V CDR1 and CDR2: MNHEY, SVGEGT. CDR3 in amino acids: CASSFSGYEQYF. For the CDR3, the DNA is TGTGCCAGCAGTTTCTCGGGGTACGAGCAGTACTTC.